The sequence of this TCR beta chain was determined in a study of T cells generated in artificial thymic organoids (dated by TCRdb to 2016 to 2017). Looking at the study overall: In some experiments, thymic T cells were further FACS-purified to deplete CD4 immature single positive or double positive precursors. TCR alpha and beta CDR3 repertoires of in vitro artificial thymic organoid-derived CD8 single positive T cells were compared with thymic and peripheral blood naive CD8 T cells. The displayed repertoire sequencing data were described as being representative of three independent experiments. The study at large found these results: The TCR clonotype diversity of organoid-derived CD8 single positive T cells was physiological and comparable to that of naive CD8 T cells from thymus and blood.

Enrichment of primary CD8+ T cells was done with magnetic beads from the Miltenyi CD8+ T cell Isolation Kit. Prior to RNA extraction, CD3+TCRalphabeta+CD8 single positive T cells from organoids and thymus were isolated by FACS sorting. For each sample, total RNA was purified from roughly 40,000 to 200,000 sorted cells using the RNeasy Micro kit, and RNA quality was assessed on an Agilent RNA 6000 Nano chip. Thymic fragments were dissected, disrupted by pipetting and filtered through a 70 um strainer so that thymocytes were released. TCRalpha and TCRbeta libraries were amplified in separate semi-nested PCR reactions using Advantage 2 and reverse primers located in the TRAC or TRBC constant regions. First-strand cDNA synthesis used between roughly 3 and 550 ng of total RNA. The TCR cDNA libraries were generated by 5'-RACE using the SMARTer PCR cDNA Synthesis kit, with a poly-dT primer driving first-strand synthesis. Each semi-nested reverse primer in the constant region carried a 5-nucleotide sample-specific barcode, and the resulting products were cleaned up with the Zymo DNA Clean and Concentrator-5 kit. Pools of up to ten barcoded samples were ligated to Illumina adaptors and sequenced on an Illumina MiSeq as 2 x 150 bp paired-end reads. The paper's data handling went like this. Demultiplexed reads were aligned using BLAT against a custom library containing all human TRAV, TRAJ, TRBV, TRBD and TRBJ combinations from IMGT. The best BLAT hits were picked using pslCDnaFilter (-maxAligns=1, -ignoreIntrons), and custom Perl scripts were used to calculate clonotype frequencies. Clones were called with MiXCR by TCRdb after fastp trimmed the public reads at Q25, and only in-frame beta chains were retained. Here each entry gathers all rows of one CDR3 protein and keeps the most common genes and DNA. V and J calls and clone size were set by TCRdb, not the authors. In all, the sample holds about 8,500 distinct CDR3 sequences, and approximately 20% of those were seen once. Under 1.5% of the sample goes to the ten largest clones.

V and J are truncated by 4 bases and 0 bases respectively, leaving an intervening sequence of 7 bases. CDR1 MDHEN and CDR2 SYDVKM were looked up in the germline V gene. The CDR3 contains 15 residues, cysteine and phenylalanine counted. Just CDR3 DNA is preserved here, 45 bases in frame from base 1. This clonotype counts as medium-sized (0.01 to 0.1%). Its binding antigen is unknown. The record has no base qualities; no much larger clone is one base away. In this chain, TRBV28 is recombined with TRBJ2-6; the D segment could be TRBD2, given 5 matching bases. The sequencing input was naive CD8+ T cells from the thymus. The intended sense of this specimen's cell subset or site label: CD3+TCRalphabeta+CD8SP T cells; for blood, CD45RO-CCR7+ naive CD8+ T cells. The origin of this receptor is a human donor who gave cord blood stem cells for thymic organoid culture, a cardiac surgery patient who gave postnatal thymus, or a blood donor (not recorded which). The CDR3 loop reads CASSSRDSGANVLTF. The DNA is TGTGCCAGCAGTTCTCGGGACTCTGGGGCCAACGTCCTGACTTTC.